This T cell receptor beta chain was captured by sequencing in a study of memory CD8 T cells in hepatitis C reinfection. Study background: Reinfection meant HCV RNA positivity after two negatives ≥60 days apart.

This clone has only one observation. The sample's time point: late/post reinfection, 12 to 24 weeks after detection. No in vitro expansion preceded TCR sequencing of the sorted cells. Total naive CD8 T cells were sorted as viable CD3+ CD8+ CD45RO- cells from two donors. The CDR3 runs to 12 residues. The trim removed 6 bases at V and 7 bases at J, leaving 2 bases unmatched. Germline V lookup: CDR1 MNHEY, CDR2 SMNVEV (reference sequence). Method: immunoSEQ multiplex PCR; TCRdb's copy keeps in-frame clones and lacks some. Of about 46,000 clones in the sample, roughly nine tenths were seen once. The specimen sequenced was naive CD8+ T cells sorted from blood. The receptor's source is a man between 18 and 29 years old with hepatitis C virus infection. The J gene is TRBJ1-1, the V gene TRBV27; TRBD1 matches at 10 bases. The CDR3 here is CASRGQGYEAFF. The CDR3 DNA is TGTGCCAGCAGGGGACAGGGGTATGAAGCTTTCTTT.